Shown below are 28 T cell receptor beta chains from a single sample sequenced in a study of graft-versus-host responses after intestinal transplantation. Libraries were prepared by immunoSEQ multiplex PCR; TCRdb keeps only in-frame clonotypes and omits some of them. The sample holds just over 15,000 clones, 70% to 75% seen once. Both intraepithelial and lamina propria lymphocytes were released by processing graft tissue. This material consisted of ileum tissue, taken 14 days after transplant. All receptors derive from a human patient who received an intestinal transplant, so some T cells may come from the graft donor.

The chain has TRBV6-5 and TRBJ1-2, with 7 nucleotides matching TRBD1. The CDR3 contains 13 residues. The V gene end was trimmed by 5 bases and the J gene end by 3 bases; junction bases not matched to a gene: 3. CDR1 is MNHEY and CDR2 is SVGAGI in the germline V gene. CDR3 DNA: TGTGCCAGCAGTGTCGGGACAGACTATGGCTACACCTTC. It translates to CASSVGTDYGYTF.

The V and J genes are TRBV6-5 and TRBJ1-2; D not certain. Trimming stripped 0 bases from V and 1 base from J, with 9 bases between. This CDR3 has 15 amino acids. Germline CDR1 MNHEY, CDR2 SVGAGI. The DNA for the CDR3 is TGTGCCAGCAGTTACTCGACGGGAATTAACTATGGCTACACCTTC. Residues: CASSYSTGINYGYTF.

A remark on this clone: This sample includes further DNA sequences coding for the same CDR3. V usage is TRBV5-4 and J usage is TRBJ2-7; 7 nucleotides line up with TRBD1. With V trimmed by 4 bases and J by 4 bases, 5 bases remained unmatched. This CDR3 is 13 amino acids long. Per the germline V gene, CDR1 is SGHNT and CDR2 is YYREEE (reference sequence). The CDR3 DNA reads as TGTGCCAGCAGCCGAGACAGGGTTTACGAGCAGTACTTC. Amino acid sequence: CASSRDRVYEQYF.

This clone was recorded only once. CDR3 sequence reads: CASSLSVTSSEQYF. Written as DNA, the CDR3 is TGTGCCAGCAGCTTGTCGGTGACCTCCTCAGAGCAGTACTTC. The chain couples TRBV11-2 to TRBJ2-7; no clear D gene. V lost 3 bases and J 7 bases, leaving 16 bases between the germline ends. CDR1 is SGHAT and CDR2 is FQNNGV in the germline V gene. The CDR3 has 14 residues. The full variable domain, with the rest looked up from reference TRBV11-2 and TRBJ2-7, is EAGVAQSPRYKIIEKRQSVAFWCNPISGHATLYWYQQILGQGPKLLIQFQNNGVVDDSQLPKDRFSAERLKGVDSTLKIQPAKLEDSAVYLCASSLSVTSSEQYFGPGTRLTVT.

The genes are TRBV19 and TRBJ1-1, with D possibly TRBD1 on 6 matching bases. The CDR3 has 14 amino acids. V lost 3 bases to trimming and J lost 10 bases, with 18 bases between them. The V gene's germline CDR1 is LNHDA and CDR2 SQIVND (reference sequence). CDR3 sequence: CASSIWGAPKVAFF. The CDR3, as DNA: TGTGCCAGTAGTATTTGGGGGGCGCCGAAAGTAGCTTTCTTT.

The DNA of the CDR3 is TGTGCCAGCAGTCCCAGGGCGGCGAACACTGAAGCTTTCTTT. Translated, it gives CASSPRAANTEAFF. J is TRBJ1-1 and V is TRBV6-1; D is perhaps TRBD1 (5 bases). The V end lost 5 bases, the J end lost 1 base, and 11 bases lay between the germline ends. Looked up from germline, CDR1 is MNHNS and CDR2 is SASEGT. The CDR3 has 14 amino acids.

This chain links TRBV30 with TRBJ2-1; TRBD2 agrees at 9 bases. This CDR3 spans 15 amino acids. Germline V gene lookup returns CDR1 GTSNPN and CDR2 SVGIG (reference sequence). After removal of 2 bases from V and 4 bases from J, the junction contained 6 bases not matched to a gene. CDR3 in DNA: TGTGCCTGGAGTCCCCTAGCGGGGTATTACAATGAGCAGTTCTTC. Protein sequence: CAWSPLAGYYNEQFF. The full variable domain, in which reference TRBV30 and TRBJ2-1 provide the parts outside the CDR3, is SQTIHQWPATLVQPVGSPLSLECTVEGTSNPNLYWYRQAAGRGLQLLFYSVGIGQISSEVPQNLSASRPQDRQFILSSKKLLLSDSGFYLCAWSPLAGYYNEQFFGPGTRLTVL.

V and J are TRBV19 and TRBJ2-5; D not resolved. There are 11 residues in the CDR3. The V end lost 1 base, the J end lost 8 bases, and 5 bases lay between the germline ends. CDR1 LNHDA and CDR2 SQIVND come from the germline V gene (reference sequence). The CDR3 DNA sequence: TGTGCCAGTAGTATAGGGGATACCCAGTACTTC. Its translation is CASSIGDTQYF. The full variable domain, rest sourced from reference TRBV19 and TRBJ2-5, is DGGITQSPKYLFRKEGQNVTLSCEQNLNHDAMYWYRQDPGQGLRLIYYSQIVNDFQKGDIAEGYSVSREKKESFPLTVTSAQKNPTAFYLCASSIGDTQYFGPGTRLLVL.

The chain joins TRBV7-9 to TRBJ2-5; the D gene is possibly TRBD1 (7 bases). The DNA end lines up better with TRBJ2-7; the J call may be wrong. The CDR3 totals 15 residues. Germline values: CDR1 SEHNR, CDR2 FQNEAQ (reference sequence). The CDR3 nucleotides read TGTGCCAGCAGCCGACAGGGAAGCGGAGGGGACGAGCAGTACTTC. Translating gives CASSRQGSGGDEQYF.

This clone has just a few counts. The chain joins TRBV20-1 to TRBJ1-1; D is unclear. V was trimmed by 0 bases and J by 1 base, leaving 0 bases between them. Per germline, CDR1 DFQATT and CDR2 SNEGSKA (reference sequence). The CDR3 spans 11 residues. CDR3 protein: CSARENTEAFF. CDR3 DNA: TGCAGTGCTAGAGAGAACACTGAAGCTTTCTTT.

This chain joins TRBV27 and TRBJ2-7, with 10 bases aligning to TRBD1. The V and J ends lost 6 bases and 3 bases, in that order; junction bases with no gene match: 5. The germline gives CDR1 MNHEY, CDR2 SMNVEV (reference sequence). The CDR3 sequence is 14 residues long. Written as DNA, the CDR3 is TGTGCCAGCAGAACTTGGACAGGGGGCTACGAGCAGTACTTC. Its protein product is CASRTWTGGYEQYF.

V gene TRBV5-8 combines with J gene TRBJ2-3, with 7 bases that match TRBD2. CDR1 is SGHTS and CDR2 is YDEGEE in the germline V gene. Trimming took 6 bases from V and 3 from J; bases not matched to a gene: 7. The CDR3 consists of 14 residues. The CDR3 spells CASIIGGSTDTQYF. DNA for the CDR3: TGTGCCAGCATAATTGGCGGGAGTACAGATACGCAGTATTTT.

The chain carries TRBV6-6 and TRBJ2-7; the D is unclear. CDR3 length: 13 residues. V was clipped by 0 bases and J by 5 bases, with 8 bases between them. Germline CDR1 is MNHNY and CDR2 is SVGAGI (reference sequence). The CDR3 DNA reads TGTGCCAGCAGTTACTCACAGCTGGACGAGCAGTACTTC. It specifies CASSYSQLDEQYF.

This clone qualifies as medium-sized. The sample has other DNA sequences that encode this CDR3 too. The rearrangement links TRBV9 to TRBJ1-1; no firm D call. Trimming cost V 2 bases and J 5 bases, with 7 bases left between them. This CDR3 region has 12 residues. Germline V gives CDR1 SGDLS, CDR2 YYNGEE. The CDR3 nucleotides read TGTGCCAGCAGCGTCCTGGGAACTGAAGCTTTCTTT. This translates into CASSVLGTEAFF.

The chain employs TRBV29-1 and TRBJ2-7, with 14 bases identical to TRBD2. CDR3 length equals 15 residues. Unmatched junction bases numbered 5, after V lost 0 bases and J lost 7 bases. Looked up from germline, CDR1 is SQVTM and CDR2 is ANQGSEA. The CDR3 loop reads CSVEEGLAGVGEQYF. The CDR3 DNA reads as TGCAGCGTTGAAGAGGGACTAGCGGGAGTTGGGGAGCAGTACTTC.

The gene calls are TRBV18 and TRBJ1-3; TRBD1 aligns across 7 bases. The V gene's germline CDR1 is KGHSH and CDR2 LQKENI. Trimming at V came to 3 bases and at J to 0 bases, leaving 14 bases not matched to a gene. The CDR3 totals 19 residues. This CDR3 is CASSPLDRRDSISGNTIYF. In DNA form, the CDR3 reads TGTGCCAGCTCACCTCTGGACAGGAGGGACTCAATCTCTGGAAACACCATATATTTT.

The J gene is TRBJ2-1, the V gene TRBV2; 9 positions match TRBD2. The V and J ends lost 2 bases and 4 bases, in that order; junction bases with no gene match: 0. The length of the CDR3 is 14 residues. Germline CDR1 is SNHLY and CDR2 is FYNNEI. The chain's CDR3 is CASSELAGYNEQFF. Here the CDR3 DNA reads TGTGCCAGCAGTGAACTAGCGGGATACAATGAGCAGTTCTTC.

The J gene is TRBJ2-1, the V gene TRBV29-1, with unresolved D. This CDR3 comprises 11 residues. V lost 4 bases to trimming and J lost 8 bases, with 9 bases between them. Germline V CDR1 and CDR2: SQVTM, ANQGSEA. DNA for the CDR3: TGCAGCGTTGGCTTCTGGGATGAGCAGTTCTTC. Translation: CSVGFWDEQFF.

This chain connects TRBV4-1 to TRBJ2-2; tentative D call: TRBD2 (7 bases). Between the trimmed V and J ends, which lost 0 bases and 7 bases, there was a span of 12 bases. The CDR3 spans 15 residues. The germline gives CDR1 MGHRA, CDR2 YSYEKL. CDR3 residues: CASSQDSGGGGELFF. The CDR3 DNA follows: TGCGCCAGCAGCCAAGATTCGGGGGGCGGCGGGGAGCTGTTTTTT.

V and J are TRBV19 and TRBJ2-1; possible D gene TRBD2, 5 bases. V lost 4 bases, J lost 6 bases, and 16 bases lay in between. The CDR3 loop spans 15 amino acids. Germline CDR1 is LNHDA and CDR2 is SQIVND (reference sequence). CDR3 DNA sequence: TGTGCCAGTAGTACTCTAGCAGGAGCAGGCAATGAGCAGTTCTTC. It specifies CASSTLAGAGNEQFF.

The chain carries TRBV19 and TRBJ2-7; 7 positions agree with TRBD1. CDR3 length: 15 amino acids. Losses at the gene ends were 4 bases for V and 0 bases for J; bases not matched to a gene: 6. Germline lookup yields CDR1 LNHDA and CDR2 SQIVND (reference sequence). CDR3 nucleotides: TGTGCCAGTAGTAGCCCGGGACAGCGCTCCTACGAGCAGTACTTC. Protein: CASSSPGQRSYEQYF. Together with reference TRBV19 and TRBJ2-7, the CDR3 gives the full variable domain: DGGITQSPKYLFRKEGQNVTLSCEQNLNHDAMYWYRQDPGQGLRLIYYSQIVNDFQKGDIAEGYSVSREKKESFPLTVTSAQKNPTAFYLCASSSPGQRSYEQYFGPGTRLTVT.

The rearrangement uses TRBV10-3 and TRBJ2-5; perhaps TRBD1 as D (6 bases). The DNA end favors TRBJ2-7, so the J call may be wrong. Looked up from germline, CDR1 is ENHRY and CDR2 is SYGVKD. This CDR3 spans 15 amino acids. The CDR3 DNA sequence: TGTGCCATCAGTGAGTCGAATGCAGGGGTGGCCGAGCAGTACTTC. Protein sequence: CAISESNAGVAEQYF.

The chain recombines TRBV7-9 with TRBJ2-1, with D possibly TRBD1 on 6 matching bases. Germline loops: CDR1 SEHNR, CDR2 FQNEAQ (reference sequence). V was pared by 5 bases and J by 4 bases, with 9 bases between. The CDR3 has 13 residues. Here the CDR3 reads CASSIQGYNEQFF. DNA of the CDR3: TGTGCCAGCAGCATACAGGGTTACAATGAGCAGTTCTTC.

The sample holds a few counts of this clone. The V call is TRBV5-1, the J call TRBJ2-7, with D unresolved. This CDR3 has 11 residues. V was cut by 2 bases and J by 5 bases, with 5 bases left in between. The germline V gene encodes CDR1 SGHRS and CDR2 YFSETQ. The CDR3 coding sequence is TGCGCCAGCAGCTTTAGTAACGAGCAGTACTTC. This codes for CASSFSNEQYF.

This chain links TRBV18 with TRBJ1-2, with D unresolved. CDR3 length: 15 residues. Germline V gene data show CDR1 as KGHSH and CDR2 as LQKENI. Trimming took 2 bases from V and 4 from J, leaving 14 bases between them. The CDR3 protein is CASSPDPSPRYGYTF. In DNA form, the CDR3 reads TGTGCCAGCTCACCAGACCCCTCCCCCCGCTATGGCTACACCTTC.

This chain uses TRBV2 with TRBJ2-1; 7 nucleotides align to TRBD1. The CDR3 is made up of 16 amino acids. Trimming cost V 8 bases and J 0 bases; bases outside gene matches: 10. Germline CDR1 is SNHLY and CDR2 is FYNNEI. The CDR3 DNA reads TGTGCCAGCGATGGACAGGACTCTTCCTCCTACAATGAGCAGTTCTTC. Encoded protein: CASDGQDSSSYNEQFF.

This chain links TRBV4-1 with TRBJ1-1; D might be TRBD1 (5 bases). The V gene's germline CDR1 is MGHRA and CDR2 YSYEKL. CDR3 length equals 12 residues. Trimming took off 2 bases at V and 7 bases at J, with 8 bases between the two ends. CDR3 coding DNA: TGCGCCAGCAGCCAACAGGGTTTTGAAGCTTTCTTT. It translates to CASSQQGFEAFF.

The J gene is TRBJ2-5, the V gene TRBV7-9; D gene uncertain. Trimming shortened V by 5 bases and J by 1 base, and 14 bases separated the two germline ends. The V gene's germline CDR1 is SEHNR and CDR2 FQNEAQ (reference sequence). The CDR3 is made up of 15 amino acids. The CDR3 region has the DNA TGTGCCAGCAGCCCGCGGTGGTCAGGCCAAGAGACCCAGTACTTC. As protein: CASSPRWSGQETQYF.